The 8 T cell receptor beta chains below were found in one sample sequenced in a study of cytomegalovirus exposure and HLA in healthy donors. PCR primers comprised 60 Vbeta and 13 Jbeta primers. Produced via immunoSEQ multiplex PCR; TCRdb's table is partial and in-frame only. The sample includes 100,000 to 150,000 clones, about 68% of them seen just once. Sequenced: PBMCs. All receptors come from a man aged 35 to 55 in good health and CMV-seropositive.

The V gene is TRBV19, the J gene TRBJ2-3; 8 nucleotides line up with TRBD2. V lost 3 bases and J lost 4; bases outside the gene matches: 9. CDR1 and CDR2 (germline): LNHDA, SQIVND (reference sequence). This CDR3 contains 16 residues. The CDR3 DNA reads TGTGCCAGTAGTATGGACCGGGGGGGCAACGCAGATACGCAGTATTTT. Translation: CASSMDRGGNADTQYF.

The chain combines TRBV9 with TRBJ2-5, with 9 bases identical to TRBD2. This CDR3 is 15 amino acids long. Losses at the gene ends were 2 bases for V and 0 bases for J; bases not matched to a gene: 2. From germline, CDR1 is SGDLS and CDR2 YYNGEE. The CDR3 sequence: CASSVRTSDQETQYF. CDR3 nucleotide sequence: TGTGCCAGCAGCGTGAGGACTAGCGACCAAGAGACCCAGTACTTC.

V is TRBV7-2 and J is TRBJ1-1; 9 bases map to TRBD1. J lost 4 bases, V lost 3 bases, and 3 bases had no gene match. The V gene's germline CDR1 is SGHTA and CDR2 FQGNSA. The CDR3 runs to 14 residues. CDR3 sequence reads: CASSLGQGVTEAFF. CDR3 bases: TGTGCCAGCAGCTTGGGACAGGGAGTCACTGAAGCTTTCTTT.

The chain combines TRBV10-3 with TRBJ2-7, with 9 bases aligning to TRBD1. The V segment lost 2 bases and the J segment 9 bases; nucleotides outside the gene matches: 11. Germline V gives CDR1 ENHRY, CDR2 SYGVKD. There are 15 residues in the CDR3. CDR3 amino acids: CAISEGTGQGRRQYF. CDR3 sequence (DNA): TGTGCCATCAGTGAGGGGACAGGGCAAGGTAGGCGGCAGTACTTC.

In its sample, this clone was seen a few times. The chain employs TRBV7-3 and TRBJ1-2, with a weak D call TRBD1 (5 bases). V dropped 0 bases and J dropped 3 bases, with 8 bases sitting between them. This CDR3 comprises 14 residues. Germline V CDR1 and CDR2: SGHTA, FQGTGA. CDR3 loop: CASSLTGRDYGYTF. In DNA form, the CDR3 reads TGTGCCAGCAGCTTAACAGGCAGGGACTATGGCTACACCTTC. Filled out from reference TRBV7-3 and TRBJ1-2, the complete variable domain reads GAGVSQTPSNKVTEKGKYVELRCDPISGHTALYWYRQSLGQGPEFLIYFQGTGAADDSGLPNDRFFAVRPEGSVSTLKIQRTERGDSAVYLCASSLTGRDYGYTFGSGTRLTVV.

The rearrangement uses TRBV5-1 and TRBJ1-5, with unresolved D. The V and J ends lost 3 bases and 0 bases respectively, with 10 bases between them. The CDR3 runs to 15 residues. Germline CDR1 reads SGHRS; CDR2 reads YFSETQ. The CDR3 DNA sequence: TGCGCCAGCAGCTCCGGGATTAATAGCAATCAGCCCCAGCATTTT. Encoded protein: CASSSGINSNQPQHF.

The chain employs TRBV4-1 and TRBJ1-1, with TRBD1 matching over 8 bases. This CDR3 has 13 amino acids. CDR1 is MGHRA and CDR2 is YSYEKL in the germline V gene. J gave up 11 bases and V 0 bases, and 5 bases lay outside the gene matches. The CDR3 DNA reads as TGCGCCAGCAGCCAAGATCAGGGGGCATGGGCTTTCTTT. It encodes CASSQDQGAWAFF.

Comment on this clone: Different DNA sequences within this sample yield the same CDR3. This rearrangement joins TRBV7-9 to TRBJ1-2; 10 bases map to TRBD1. The germline V gene encodes CDR1 SEHNR and CDR2 FQNEAQ (reference sequence). The CDR3 loop spans 14 amino acids. V shed 5 bases, J shed 6 bases, and the junction held 6 bases outside the gene matches. CDR3: CASSHPTGGNGYTF. The CDR3 DNA reads as TGTGCCAGCAGCCACCCGACAGGGGGCAATGGCTACACCTTC.